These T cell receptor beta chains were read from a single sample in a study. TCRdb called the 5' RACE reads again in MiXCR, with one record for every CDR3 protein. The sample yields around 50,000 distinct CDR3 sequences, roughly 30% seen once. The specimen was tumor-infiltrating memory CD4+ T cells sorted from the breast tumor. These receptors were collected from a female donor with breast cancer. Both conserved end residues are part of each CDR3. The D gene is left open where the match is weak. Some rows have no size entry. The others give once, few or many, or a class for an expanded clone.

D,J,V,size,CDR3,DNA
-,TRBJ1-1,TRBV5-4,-,CASSLKVGPRGTEAFF,TGTGCCAGCAGCCTAAAAGTGGGACCGAGGGGGACTGAGGCTTTCTTT
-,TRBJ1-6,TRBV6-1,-,CASSAAANSSPGRPLHF,TGTGCCAGCAGTGCGGCGGCCAATAGTAGTCCAGGGAGGCCCCTCCACTTT
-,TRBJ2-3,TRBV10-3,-,CAINKQGGADTQYF,TGTGCCATCAATAAGCAGGGCGGCGCAGATACGCAGTATTTT
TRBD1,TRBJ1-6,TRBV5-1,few,CASSMGQGGSPLHF,TGCGCCAGCAGCATGGGACAGGGGGGTTCACCCCTCCACTTT
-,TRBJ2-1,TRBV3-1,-,CASSQDGSQTGSTQQFF,TGTGCCAGCAGCCAAGATGGAAGCCAGACAGGATCTACACAGCAGTTCTTC
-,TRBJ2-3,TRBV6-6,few,CASQALRRTDTQYF,TGTGCCAGCCAGGCCCTCCGCCGCACAGATACGCAGTATTTT
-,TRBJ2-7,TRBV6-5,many,CASSQLRLEYEQYF,TGTGCCAGCAGCCAGCTTAGACTGGAATACGAGCAGTACTTC
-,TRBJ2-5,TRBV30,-,CACSLTGSGETQYF,TGTGCCTGTTCCCTGACAGGTTCGGGAGAGACCCAGTACTTC
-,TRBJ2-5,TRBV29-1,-,CSVGEVQETQYF,TGCAGCGTGGGGGAGGTTCAAGAGACCCAGTACTTC
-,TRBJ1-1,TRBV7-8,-,CASSPMALTWAAFF,TGCGCCAGCAGCCCAATGGCATTAACATGGGCAGCTTTCTTT
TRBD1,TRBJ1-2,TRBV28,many,CAGRGQDNYGYTF,TGTGCCGGAAGGGGACAGGACAACTATGGCTACACCTTC
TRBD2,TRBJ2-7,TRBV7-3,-,CASSPGLAGSEQYF,TGTGCCAGCAGCCCCGGACTAGCGGGAAGCGAGCAGTACTTC
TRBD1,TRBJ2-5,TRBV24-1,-,CATSDEKTTGRETQYF,TGTGCCACCAGTGACGAGAAAACGACAGGGAGAGAGACCCAGTACTTC
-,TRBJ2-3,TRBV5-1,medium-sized,CASSLVASSTDTQYF,TGCGCCAGCAGCTTGGTTGCCTCTAGCACAGATACGCAGTATTTT
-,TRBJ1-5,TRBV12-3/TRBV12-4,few,CASSLGTGPDQPQHF,TGTGCCAGCAGTTTGGGGACGGGCCCAGATCAGCCCCAGCATTTT
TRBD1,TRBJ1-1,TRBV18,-,CASSPEGGGLAFF,TGTGCCAGCTCACCGGAGGGAGGGGGCTTAGCTTTCTTT
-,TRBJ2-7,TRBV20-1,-,CSARDGGREGEQYF,TGCAGTGCTAGAGATGGGGGCAGGGAGGGCGAGCAGTACTTC
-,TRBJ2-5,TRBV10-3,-,CAISEAFQETQYF,TGTGCCATCAGTGAAGCATTTCAAGAGACCCAGTACTTC
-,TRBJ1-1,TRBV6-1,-,CAVPPTPRSFGNTEAFF,TGTGCCGTCCCGCCCACCCCAAGGTCGTTTGGGAACACTGAAGCTTTCTTT
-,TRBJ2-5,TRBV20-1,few,CSARDRRTAYQETQYF,TGCAGTGCTAGAGATCGAAGGACAGCGTACCAAGAGACCCAGTACTTC
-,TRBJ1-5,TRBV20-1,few,CSARDRGNQPQHF,TGCAGTGCTAGAGATCGGGGGAATCAGCCCCAGCATTTT
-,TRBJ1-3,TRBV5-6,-,CASSLYGDSSGNTIYF,TGTGCCAGCAGCTTGTACGGGGATAGCTCTGGAAACACCATATATTTT
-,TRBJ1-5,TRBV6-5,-,CASSYSMGGQPQHF,TGTGCCAGCAGTTACTCTATGGGAGGTCAGCCCCAGCATTTT
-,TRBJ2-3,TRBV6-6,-,CASSSHRERDTQYF,TGTGCCAGCAGTTCGCACAGGGAAAGAGATACGCAGTATTTT
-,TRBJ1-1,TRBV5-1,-,CASSLSEVAEAFF,TGCGCCAGCAGCTTGTCTGAAGTCGCTGAAGCTTTCTTT
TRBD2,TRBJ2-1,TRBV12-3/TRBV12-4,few,CASSTGGRNEQFF,TGTGCCAGCAGCACGGGGGGGCGAAATGAGCAGTTCTTC
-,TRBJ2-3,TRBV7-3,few,CASSFIASDTQYF,TGTGCCAGCAGCTTTATAGCCTCTGATACGCAGTATTTT
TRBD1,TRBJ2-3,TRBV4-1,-,CASSQQDRGREDTQYF,TGCGCCAGCAGCCAACAGGACAGGGGGCGCGAAGATACGCAGTATTTT
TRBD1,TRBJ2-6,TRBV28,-,CASSRQGISGANVLTF,TGTGCCAGCAGCAGACAGGGAATATCTGGGGCCAACGTCCTGACTTTC
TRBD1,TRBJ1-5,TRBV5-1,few,CASSDGQGPSQPQHF,TGCGCCAGCAGCGACGGACAGGGCCCCAGTCAGCCCCAGCATTTT
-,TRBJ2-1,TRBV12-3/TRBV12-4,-,CASSPPGAGIPFF,TGTGCCAGCAGTCCGCCGGGAGCGGGTATTCCGTTCTTC
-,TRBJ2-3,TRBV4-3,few,CASSEVHKRTSTDTQYF,TGCGCCAGCAGCGAAGTCCATAAGCGGACTAGCACAGATACGCAGTATTTT
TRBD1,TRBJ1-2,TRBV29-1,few,CSVERTGEGYTF,TGCAGCGTTGAAAGAACAGGGGAGGGCTACACCTTC
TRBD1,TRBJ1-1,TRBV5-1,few,CASSVTDRGDTEAFF,TGCGCCAGCAGCGTGACGGACAGGGGTGACACTGAAGCTTTCTTT
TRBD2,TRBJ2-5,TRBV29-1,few,CSVSSSGWKETQYF,TGCAGCGTTTCCTCTAGCGGGTGGAAAGAGACCCAGTACTTC
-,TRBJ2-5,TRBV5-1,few,CASSPSVDGETQYF,TGCGCCAGCAGCCCCTCAGTCGACGGAGAGACCCAGTACTTC
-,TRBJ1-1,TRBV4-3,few,CASSQRLTNTEAFF,TGCGCCAGCAGCCAAAGGTTGACTAACACTGAAGCTTTCTTT
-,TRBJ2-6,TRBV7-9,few,CASSDGGANVLTF,TGTGCCAGCAGCGACGGCGGGGCCAACGTCCTGACTTTC
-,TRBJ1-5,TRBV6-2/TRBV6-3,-,CASRYGTSSNQPQHF,TGTGCCAGCAGATACGGGACTTCGAGCAATCAGCCCCAGCATTTT
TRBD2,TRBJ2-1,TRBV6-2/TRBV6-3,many,CASSQGSGGGPNEQFF,TGTGCCAGCAGTCAGGGTAGCGGGGGCGGACCCAATGAGCAGTTCTTC
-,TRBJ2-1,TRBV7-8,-,CASSLAGRGQFF,TGTGCCAGCAGCTTAGCTGGCAGGGGACAGTTCTTC
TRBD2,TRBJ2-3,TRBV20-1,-,CSARDLTSGRGDTQYF,TGCAGTGCTAGAGATTTGACTAGCGGGAGAGGAGATACGCAGTATTTT
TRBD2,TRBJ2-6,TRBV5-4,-,CASSLFRGGGGADVLTF,TGTGCCAGCAGCTTGTTTCGTGGAGGCGGGGGGGCCGACGTCCTGACTTTC
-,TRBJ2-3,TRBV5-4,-,CASSFGSFAADTQYF,TGTGCCAGCAGCTTTGGGTCGTTCGCTGCAGATACGCAGTATTTT
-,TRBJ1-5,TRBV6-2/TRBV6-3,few,CASSEGYQPQHF,TGTGCCAGCAGTGAGGGATATCAGCCCCAGCATTTT
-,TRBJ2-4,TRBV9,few,CASSPQEGTNNIQYF,TGTGCCAGCAGCCCCCAAGAGGGGACCAATAACATTCAGTACTTC
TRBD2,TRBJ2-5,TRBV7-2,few,CASSPPSGQETQYF,TGTGCCAGCAGCCCCCCTAGCGGCCAAGAGACCCAGTACTTC
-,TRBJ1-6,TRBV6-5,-,CASSYTAENSPLHF,TGTGCCAGCAGTTACACGGCGGAAAATTCACCCCTCCACTTT
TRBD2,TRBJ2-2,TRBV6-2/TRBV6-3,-,CASSPRTSGRSTGELFF,TGTGCCAGCAGCCCCAGGACTAGCGGGAGGTCCACCGGGGAGCTGTTTTTT
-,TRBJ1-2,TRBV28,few,CASSPPQGRVYGYTF,TGTGCCAGCAGTCCCCCCCAGGGAAGAGTCTACGGCTACACCTTC
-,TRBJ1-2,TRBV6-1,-,CASSEAKGRGIYGYTF,TGTGCCAGCAGTGAAGCGAAGGGGAGGGGTATATATGGCTACACCTTC
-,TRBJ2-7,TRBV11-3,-,CVTTRGSSYEQYF,TGTGTCACTACCCGAGGGAGCTCCTACGAGCAGTACTTC
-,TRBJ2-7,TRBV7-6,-,CASSSPGGSYEQYF,TGTGCCAGCAGCTCGCCCGGGGGTTCCTACGAGCAGTACTTC
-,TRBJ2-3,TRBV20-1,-,CSARLLAQPGLDTQYF,TGCAGTGCTAGACTTCTGGCTCAACCAGGCCTAGATACGCAGTATTTT
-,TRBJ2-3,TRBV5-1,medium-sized,CASSLGADTQYF,TGCGCCAGCAGCTTGGGGGCAGATACGCAGTATTTT